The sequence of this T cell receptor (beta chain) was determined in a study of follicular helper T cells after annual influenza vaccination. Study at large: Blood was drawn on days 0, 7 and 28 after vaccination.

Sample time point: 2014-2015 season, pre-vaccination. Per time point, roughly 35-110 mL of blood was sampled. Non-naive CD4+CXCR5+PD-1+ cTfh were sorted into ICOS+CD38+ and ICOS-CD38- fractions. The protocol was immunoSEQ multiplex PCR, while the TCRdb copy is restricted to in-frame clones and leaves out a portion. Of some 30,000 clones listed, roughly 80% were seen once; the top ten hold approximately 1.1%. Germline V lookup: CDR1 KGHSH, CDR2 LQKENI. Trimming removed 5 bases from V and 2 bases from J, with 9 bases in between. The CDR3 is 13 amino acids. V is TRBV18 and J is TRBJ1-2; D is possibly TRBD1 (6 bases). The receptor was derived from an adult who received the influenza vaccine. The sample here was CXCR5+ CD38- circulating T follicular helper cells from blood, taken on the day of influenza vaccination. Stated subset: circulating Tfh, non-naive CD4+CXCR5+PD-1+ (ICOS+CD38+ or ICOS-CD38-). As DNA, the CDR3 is TGTGCCAGCTCAGACGGACAGAACTATGGCTACACCTTC. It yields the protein CASSDGQNYGYTF.